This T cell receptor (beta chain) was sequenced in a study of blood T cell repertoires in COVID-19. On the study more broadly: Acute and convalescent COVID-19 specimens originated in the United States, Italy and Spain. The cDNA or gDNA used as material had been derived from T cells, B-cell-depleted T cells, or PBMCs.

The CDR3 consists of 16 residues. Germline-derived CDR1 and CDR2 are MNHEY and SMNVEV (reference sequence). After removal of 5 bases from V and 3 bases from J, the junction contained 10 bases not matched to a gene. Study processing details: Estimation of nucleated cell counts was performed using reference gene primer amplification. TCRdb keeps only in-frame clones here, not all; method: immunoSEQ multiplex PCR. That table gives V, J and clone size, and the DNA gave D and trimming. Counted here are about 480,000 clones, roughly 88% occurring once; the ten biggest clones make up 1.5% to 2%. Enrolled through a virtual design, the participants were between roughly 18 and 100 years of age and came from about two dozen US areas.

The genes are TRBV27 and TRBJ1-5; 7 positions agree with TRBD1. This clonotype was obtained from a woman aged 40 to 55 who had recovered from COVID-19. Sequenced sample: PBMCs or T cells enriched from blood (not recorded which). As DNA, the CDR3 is TGTGCCAGCAGTGTACGACAGGGTATTAACAATCAGCCCCAGCATTTT. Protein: CASSVRQGINNQPQHF.